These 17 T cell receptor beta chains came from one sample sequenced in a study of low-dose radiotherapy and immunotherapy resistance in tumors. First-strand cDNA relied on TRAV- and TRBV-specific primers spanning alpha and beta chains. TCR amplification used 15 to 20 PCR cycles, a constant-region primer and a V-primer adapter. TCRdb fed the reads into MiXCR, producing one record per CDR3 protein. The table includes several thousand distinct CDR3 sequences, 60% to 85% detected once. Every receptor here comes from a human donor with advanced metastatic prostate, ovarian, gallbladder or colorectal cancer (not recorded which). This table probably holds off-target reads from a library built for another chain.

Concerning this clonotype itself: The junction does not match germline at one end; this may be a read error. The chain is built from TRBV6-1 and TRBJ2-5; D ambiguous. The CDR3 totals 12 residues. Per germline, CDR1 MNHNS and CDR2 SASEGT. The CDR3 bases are TGTGCCACCAGTGTGCTTGGCGAGACCCAGTACTTC. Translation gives CATSVLGETQYF.

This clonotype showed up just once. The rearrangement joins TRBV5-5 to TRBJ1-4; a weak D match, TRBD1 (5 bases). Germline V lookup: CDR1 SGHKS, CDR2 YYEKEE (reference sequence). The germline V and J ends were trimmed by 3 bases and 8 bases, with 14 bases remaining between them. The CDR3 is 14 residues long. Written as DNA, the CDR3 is TGTGCCAGCAGCTCGGGGGGGGGTACCGAAAAACTGTTTTTT. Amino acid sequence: CASSSGGGTEKLFF. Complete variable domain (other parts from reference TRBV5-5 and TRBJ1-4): DAGVTQSPTHLIKTRGQQVTLRCSPISGHKSVSWYQQVLGQGPQFIFQYYEKEERGRGNFPDRFSARQFPNYSSELNVNALLLGDSALYLCASSSGGGTEKLFFGSGTQLSVL.

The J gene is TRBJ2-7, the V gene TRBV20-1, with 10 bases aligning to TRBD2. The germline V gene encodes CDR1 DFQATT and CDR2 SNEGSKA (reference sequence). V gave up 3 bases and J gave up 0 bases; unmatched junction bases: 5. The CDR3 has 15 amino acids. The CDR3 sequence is CSARGTSGDSYEQYF. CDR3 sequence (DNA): TGCAGTGCTAGGGGCACTAGCGGGGACTCCTACGAGCAGTACTTC.

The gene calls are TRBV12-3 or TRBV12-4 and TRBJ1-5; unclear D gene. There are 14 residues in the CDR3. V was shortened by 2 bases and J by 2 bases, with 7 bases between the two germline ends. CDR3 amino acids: CASSLRGGNQPQHF. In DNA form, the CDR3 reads TGTGCCAGCAGTTTACGTGGGGGCAATCAGCCCCAGCATTTT.

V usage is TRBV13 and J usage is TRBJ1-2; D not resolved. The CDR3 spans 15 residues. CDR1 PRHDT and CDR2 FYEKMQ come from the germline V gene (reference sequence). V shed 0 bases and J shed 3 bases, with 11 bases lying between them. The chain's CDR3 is CASSLGRSPYYGYTF. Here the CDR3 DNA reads TGTGCCAGCAGCTTAGGCCGCAGCCCCTACTATGGCTACACCTTC.

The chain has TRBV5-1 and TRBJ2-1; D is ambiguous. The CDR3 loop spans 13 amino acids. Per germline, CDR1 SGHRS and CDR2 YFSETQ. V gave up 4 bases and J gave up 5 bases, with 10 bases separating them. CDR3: CASSGYPNNEQFF. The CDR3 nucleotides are TGCGCCAGCAGCGGTTACCCCAACAATGAGCAGTTCTTC. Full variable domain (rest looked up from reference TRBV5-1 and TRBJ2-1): KAGVTQTPRYLIKTRGQQVTLSCSPISGHRSVSWYQQTPGQGLQFLFEYFSETQRNKGNFPGRFSGRQFSNSRSEMNVSTLELGDSALYLCASSGYPNNEQFFGPGTRLTVL.

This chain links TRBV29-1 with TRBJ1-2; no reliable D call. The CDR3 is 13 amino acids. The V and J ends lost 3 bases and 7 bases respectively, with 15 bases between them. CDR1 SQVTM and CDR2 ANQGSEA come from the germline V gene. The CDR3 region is CSVDLGQVGGYTF. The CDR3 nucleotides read TGCAGCGTTGATTTGGGCCAAGTCGGTGGCTACACCTTC. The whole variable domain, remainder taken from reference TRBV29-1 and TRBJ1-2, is SAVISQKPSRDICQRGTSLTIQCQVDSQVTMMFWYRQQPGQSLTLIATANQGSEATYESGFVIDKFPISRPNLTFSTLTVSNMSPEDSSIYLCSVDLGQVGGYTFGSGTRLTVV.

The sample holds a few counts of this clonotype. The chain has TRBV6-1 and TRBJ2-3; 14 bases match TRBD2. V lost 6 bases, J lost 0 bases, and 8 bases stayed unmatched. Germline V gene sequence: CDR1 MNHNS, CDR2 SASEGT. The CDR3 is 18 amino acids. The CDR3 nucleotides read TGTGCCAGCAGGGGTGAACGACTAGCGGGGGGGAGCACAGATACGCAGTATTTT. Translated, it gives CASRGERLAGGSTDTQYF.

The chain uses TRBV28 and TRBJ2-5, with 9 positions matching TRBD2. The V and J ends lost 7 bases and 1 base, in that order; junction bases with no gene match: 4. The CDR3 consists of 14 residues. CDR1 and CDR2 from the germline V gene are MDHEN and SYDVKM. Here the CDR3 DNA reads TGTGCCAGCACCCTAGCGGGGCTCCAAGAGACCCAGTACTTC. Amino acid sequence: CASTLAGLQETQYF.

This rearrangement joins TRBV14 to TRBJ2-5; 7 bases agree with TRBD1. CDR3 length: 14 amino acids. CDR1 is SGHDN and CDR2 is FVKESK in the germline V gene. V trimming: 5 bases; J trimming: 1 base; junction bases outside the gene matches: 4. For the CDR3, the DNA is TGTGCCAGCAGCGACAGGGCCATCCAAGAGACCCAGTACTTC. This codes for CASSDRAIQETQYF.

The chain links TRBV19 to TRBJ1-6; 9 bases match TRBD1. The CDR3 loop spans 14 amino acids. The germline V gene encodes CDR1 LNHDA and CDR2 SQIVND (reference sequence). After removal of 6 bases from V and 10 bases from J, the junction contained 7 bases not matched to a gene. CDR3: CASSPRTGESPLHF. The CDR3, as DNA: TGTGCCAGTAGCCCGCGGACAGGGGAATCACCCCTCCACTTT.

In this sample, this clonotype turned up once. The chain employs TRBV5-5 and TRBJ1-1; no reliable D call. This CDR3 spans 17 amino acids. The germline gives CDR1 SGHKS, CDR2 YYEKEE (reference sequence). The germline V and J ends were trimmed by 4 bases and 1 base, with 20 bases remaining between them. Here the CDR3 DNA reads TGTGCCAGCAGCCCTGGGCCGCTACTGAGTGGGAACACTGAAGCTTTCTTT. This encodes CASSPGPLLSGNTEAFF. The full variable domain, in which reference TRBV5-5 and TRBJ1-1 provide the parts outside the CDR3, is DAGVTQSPTHLIKTRGQQVTLRCSPISGHKSVSWYQQVLGQGPQFIFQYYEKEERGRGNFPDRFSARQFPNYSSELNVNALLLGDSALYLCASSPGPLLSGNTEAFFGQGTRLTVV.

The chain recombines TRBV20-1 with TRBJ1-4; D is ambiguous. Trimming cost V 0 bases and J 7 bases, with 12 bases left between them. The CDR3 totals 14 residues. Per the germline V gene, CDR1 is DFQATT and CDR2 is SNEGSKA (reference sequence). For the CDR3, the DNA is TGCAGTGCTAGAGATCCTCGGGGAGGTGAAAAACTGTTTTTT. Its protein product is CSARDPRGGEKLFF.

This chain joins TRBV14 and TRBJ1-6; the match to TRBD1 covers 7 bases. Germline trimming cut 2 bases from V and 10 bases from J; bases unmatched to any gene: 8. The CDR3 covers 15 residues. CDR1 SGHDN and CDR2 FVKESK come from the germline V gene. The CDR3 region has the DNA TGTGCCAGCAGCCAACTGACAGGGCATCAGTCACCCCTCCACTTT. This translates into CASSQLTGHQSPLHF. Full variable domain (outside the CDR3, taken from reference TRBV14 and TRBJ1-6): EAGVTQFPSHSVIEKGQTVTLRCDPISGHDNLYWYRRVMGKEIKFLLHFVKESKQDESGMPNNRFLAERTGGTYSTLKVQPAELEDSGVYFCASSQLTGHQSPLHFGNGTRLTVT.

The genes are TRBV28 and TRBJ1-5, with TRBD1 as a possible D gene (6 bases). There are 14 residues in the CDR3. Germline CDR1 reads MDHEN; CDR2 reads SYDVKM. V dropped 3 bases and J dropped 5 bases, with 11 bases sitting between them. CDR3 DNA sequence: TGTGCCAGCAGTTTGATGGGGGGCCATCAGCCCCAGCATTTT. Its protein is CASSLMGGHQPQHF.

The CDR3 reads CASSPGQNEQYF. For the CDR3, the DNA is TGTGCCAGCAGCCCTGGACAGAACGAGCAGTACTTC. The J gene is TRBJ2-7, the V gene TRBV5-6; the D gene is possibly TRBD1 (6 bases). Germline loops: CDR1 SGHDT, CDR2 YYEEEE. CDR3 length: 12 residues. Trimming removed 4 bases from V and 5 bases from J, with 10 bases in between.

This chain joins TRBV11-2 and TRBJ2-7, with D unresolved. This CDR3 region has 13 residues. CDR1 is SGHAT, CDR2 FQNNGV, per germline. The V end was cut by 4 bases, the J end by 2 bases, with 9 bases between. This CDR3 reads CASSSVGTYEQYF. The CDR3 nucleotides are TGTGCCAGCAGCTCCGTCGGAACCTACGAGCAGTACTTC.